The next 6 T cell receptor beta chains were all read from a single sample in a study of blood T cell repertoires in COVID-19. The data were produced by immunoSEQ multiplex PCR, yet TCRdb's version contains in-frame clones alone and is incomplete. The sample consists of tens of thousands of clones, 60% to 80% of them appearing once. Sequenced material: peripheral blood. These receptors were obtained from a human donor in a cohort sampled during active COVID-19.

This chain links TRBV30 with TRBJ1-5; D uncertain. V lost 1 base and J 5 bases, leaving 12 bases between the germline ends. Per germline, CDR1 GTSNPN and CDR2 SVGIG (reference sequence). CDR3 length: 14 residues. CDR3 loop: CAWSDLRRDQPQHF. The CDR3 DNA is TGTGCCTGGAGTGACCTTCGACGGGATCAGCCCCAGCATTTT.

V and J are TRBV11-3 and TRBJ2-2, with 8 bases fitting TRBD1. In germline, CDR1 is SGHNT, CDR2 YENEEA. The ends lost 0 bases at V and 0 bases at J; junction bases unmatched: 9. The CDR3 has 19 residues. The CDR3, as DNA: TGTGCCAGCAGCTTAGAAGGCCGAGGACAGGGCCCGAACACCGGGGAGCTGTTTTTT. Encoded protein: CASSLEGRGQGPNTGELFF.

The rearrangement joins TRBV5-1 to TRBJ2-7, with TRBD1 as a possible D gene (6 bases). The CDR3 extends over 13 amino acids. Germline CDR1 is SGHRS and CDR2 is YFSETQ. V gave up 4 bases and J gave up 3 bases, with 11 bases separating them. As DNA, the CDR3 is TGCGCCAGCAGCCAGGGGAACCTCTACGAGCAGTACTTC. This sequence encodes CASSQGNLYEQYF.

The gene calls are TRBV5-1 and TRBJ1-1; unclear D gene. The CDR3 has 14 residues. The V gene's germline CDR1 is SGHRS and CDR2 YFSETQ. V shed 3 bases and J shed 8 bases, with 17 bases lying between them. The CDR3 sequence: CASSYSVVGQEAFF. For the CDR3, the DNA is TGCGCCAGCAGCTATAGCGTAGTCGGGCAGGAAGCTTTCTTT.

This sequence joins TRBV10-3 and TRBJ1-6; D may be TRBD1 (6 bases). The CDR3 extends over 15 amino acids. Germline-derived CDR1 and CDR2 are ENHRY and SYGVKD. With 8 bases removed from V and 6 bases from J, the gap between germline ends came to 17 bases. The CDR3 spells CAISRDIPPNSPLHF. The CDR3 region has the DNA TGTGCCATCTCCCGGGACATTCCCCCTAATTCACCCCTCCACTTT.

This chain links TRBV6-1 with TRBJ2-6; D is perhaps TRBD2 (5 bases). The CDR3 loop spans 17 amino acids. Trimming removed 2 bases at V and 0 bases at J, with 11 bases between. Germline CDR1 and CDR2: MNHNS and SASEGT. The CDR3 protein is CASSEITGSSGANVLTF. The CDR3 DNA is TGTGCCAGCAGTGAAATAACGGGGAGCTCTGGGGCCAACGTCCTGACTTTC.